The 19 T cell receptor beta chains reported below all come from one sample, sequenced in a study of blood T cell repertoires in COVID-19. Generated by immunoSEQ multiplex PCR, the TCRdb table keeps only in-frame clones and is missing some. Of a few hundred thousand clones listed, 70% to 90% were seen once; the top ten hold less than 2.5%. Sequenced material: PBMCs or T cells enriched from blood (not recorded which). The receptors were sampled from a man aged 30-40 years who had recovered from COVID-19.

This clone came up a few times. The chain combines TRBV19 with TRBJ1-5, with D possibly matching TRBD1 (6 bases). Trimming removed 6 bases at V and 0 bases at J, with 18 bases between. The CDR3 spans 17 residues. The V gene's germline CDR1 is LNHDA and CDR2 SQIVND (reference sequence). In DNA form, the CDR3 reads TGTGCCAGTAGCACACTTCAGGAACAGGGTAGCAATCAGCCCCAGCATTTT. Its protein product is CASSTLQEQGSNQPQHF.

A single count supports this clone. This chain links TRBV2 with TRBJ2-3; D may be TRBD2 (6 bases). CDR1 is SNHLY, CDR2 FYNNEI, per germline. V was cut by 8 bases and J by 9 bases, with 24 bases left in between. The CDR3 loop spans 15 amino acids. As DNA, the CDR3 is TGTGCCAGCTTAAGAGGAGGGACGGAAGGTCAAACGCAGTATTTT. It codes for CASLRGGTEGQTQYF.

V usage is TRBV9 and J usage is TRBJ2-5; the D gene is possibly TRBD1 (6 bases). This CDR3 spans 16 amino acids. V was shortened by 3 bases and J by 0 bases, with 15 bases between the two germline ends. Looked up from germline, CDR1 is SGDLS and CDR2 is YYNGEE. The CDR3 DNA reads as TGTGCCAGCAGCGCCACGTCCGGGACAAACCAAGAGACCCAGTACTTC. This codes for CASSATSGTNQETQYF.

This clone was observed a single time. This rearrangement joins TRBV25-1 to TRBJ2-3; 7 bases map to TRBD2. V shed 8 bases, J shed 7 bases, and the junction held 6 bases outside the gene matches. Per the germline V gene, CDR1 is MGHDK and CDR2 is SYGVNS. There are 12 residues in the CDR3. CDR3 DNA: TGTGCCAGCGGGGGGGACTTCAATACGCAGTATTTT. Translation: CASGGDFNTQYF.

CDR3 region: CASSEANTNYGYTF. For the CDR3, the DNA is TGTGCCAGCAGTGAAGCAAACACCAACTATGGCTACACCTTC. The chain joins TRBV6-1 to TRBJ1-2; D is unclear. The V gene lost 0 bases and the J gene lost 2 bases, with 7 bases spanning the gap. The CDR3 consists of 14 residues. Germline V lookup: CDR1 MNHNS, CDR2 SASEGT.

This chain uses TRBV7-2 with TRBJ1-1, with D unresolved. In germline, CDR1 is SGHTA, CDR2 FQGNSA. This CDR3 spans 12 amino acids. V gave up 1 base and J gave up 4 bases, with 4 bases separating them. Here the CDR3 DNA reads TGTGCCAGCAGCTTAGTAGTCACTGAAGCTTTCTTT. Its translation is CASSLVVTEAFF.

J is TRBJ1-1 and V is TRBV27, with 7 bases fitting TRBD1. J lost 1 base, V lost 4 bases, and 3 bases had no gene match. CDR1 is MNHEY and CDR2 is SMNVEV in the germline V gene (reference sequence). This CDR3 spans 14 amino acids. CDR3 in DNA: TGTGCCAGCAGTTGGGGGACAGAGAACACTGAAGCTTTCTTT. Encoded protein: CASSWGTENTEAFF.

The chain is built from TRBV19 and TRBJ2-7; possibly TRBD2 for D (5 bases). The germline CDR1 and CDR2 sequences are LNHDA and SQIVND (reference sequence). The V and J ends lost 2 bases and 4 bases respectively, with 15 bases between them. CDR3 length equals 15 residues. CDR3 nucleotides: TGTGCCAGTAGTATAAGGACTCGGGGAGATTACGAGCAGTACTTC. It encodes CASSIRTRGDYEQYF.

CDR3 protein: CASSSSGTGVYGYTF. DNA for the CDR3: TGTGCCAGCTCATCAAGCGGGACAGGGGTATATGGCTACACCTTC. This chain links TRBV18 with TRBJ1-2; 10 positions agree with TRBD1. This CDR3 is 15 amino acids long. The ends lost 5 bases at V and 5 bases at J; junction bases unmatched: 8. Per germline, CDR1 KGHSH and CDR2 LQKENI. The full variable domain, completed using reference TRBV18 and TRBJ1-2, is NAGVMQNPRHLVRRRGQEARLRCSPMKGHSHVYWYRQLPEEGLKFMVYLQKENIIDESGMPKERFSAEFPKEGPSILRIQQVVRGDSAAYFCASSSSGTGVYGYTFGSGTRLTVV.

For the CDR3, the DNA is TGCGCCAGCAGCGGAGGGACAGGGGGTGCTGAAGCTTTCTTT. Protein sequence: CASSGGTGGAEAFF. The rearrangement joins TRBV5-1 to TRBJ1-1; 11 bases align to TRBD1. Germline loops: CDR1 SGHRS, CDR2 YFSETQ. V shed 4 bases, J shed 6 bases, and the junction held 5 bases outside the gene matches. The CDR3 is 14 amino acids.

The CDR3 loop reads CAWRNPDRDAGELFF. Written as DNA, the CDR3 is TGTGCCTGGAGGAACCCGGACAGGGACGCCGGGGAGCTGTTTTTT. This sequence joins TRBV30 and TRBJ2-2, with 8 bases that match TRBD1. The CDR3 length is 15 residues. Germline V CDR1 and CDR2: GTSNPN, SVGIG (reference sequence). V trimming: 3 bases; J trimming: 6 bases; junction bases outside the gene matches: 9.

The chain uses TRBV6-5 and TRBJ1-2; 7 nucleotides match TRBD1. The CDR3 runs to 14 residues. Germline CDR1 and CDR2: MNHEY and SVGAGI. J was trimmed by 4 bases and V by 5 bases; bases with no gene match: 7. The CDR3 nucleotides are TGTGCCAGCAGTCCACAAACAGGGGCCTATGGCTACACCTTC. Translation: CASSPQTGAYGYTF.

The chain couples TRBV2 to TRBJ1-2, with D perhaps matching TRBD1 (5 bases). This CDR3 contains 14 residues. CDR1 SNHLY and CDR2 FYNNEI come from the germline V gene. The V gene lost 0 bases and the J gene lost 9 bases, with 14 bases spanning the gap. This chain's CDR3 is CASSEAEAGLSYTF. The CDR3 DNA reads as TGTGCCAGCAGTGAAGCTGAGGCAGGGTTGAGCTACACCTTC.

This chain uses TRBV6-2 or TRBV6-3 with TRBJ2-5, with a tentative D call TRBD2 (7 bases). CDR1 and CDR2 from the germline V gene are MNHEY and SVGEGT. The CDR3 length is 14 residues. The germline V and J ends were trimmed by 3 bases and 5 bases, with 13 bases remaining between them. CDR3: CASSYRGGRETQYF. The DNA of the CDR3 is TGTGCCAGCAGTTATAGGGGGGGCAGGGAGACCCAGTACTTC.

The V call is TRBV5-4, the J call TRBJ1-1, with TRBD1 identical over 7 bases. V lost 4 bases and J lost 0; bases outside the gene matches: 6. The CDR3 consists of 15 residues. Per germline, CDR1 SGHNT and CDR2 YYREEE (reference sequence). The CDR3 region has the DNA TGTGCCAGCAGCATATCGACAGGGATGAACACTGAAGCTTTCTTT. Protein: CASSISTGMNTEAFF.

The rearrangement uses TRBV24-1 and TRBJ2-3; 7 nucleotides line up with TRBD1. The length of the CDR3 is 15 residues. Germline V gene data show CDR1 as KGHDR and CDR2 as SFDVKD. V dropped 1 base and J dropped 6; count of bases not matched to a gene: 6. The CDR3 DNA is TGTGCCACCAGTGATTTCGGGCAGGGGGACGATACGCAGTATTTT. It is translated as CATSDFGQGDDTQYF.

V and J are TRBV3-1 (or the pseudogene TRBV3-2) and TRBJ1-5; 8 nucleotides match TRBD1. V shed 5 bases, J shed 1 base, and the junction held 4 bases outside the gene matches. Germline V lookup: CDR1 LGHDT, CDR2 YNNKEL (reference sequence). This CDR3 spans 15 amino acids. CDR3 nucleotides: TGTGCCAGCAGCTCCACAGGGGGAAGCAATCAGCCCCAGCATTTT. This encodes CASSSTGGSNQPQHF.

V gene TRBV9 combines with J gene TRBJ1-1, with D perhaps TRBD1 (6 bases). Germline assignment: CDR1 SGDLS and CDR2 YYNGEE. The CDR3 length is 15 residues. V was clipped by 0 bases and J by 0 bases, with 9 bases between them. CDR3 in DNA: TGTGCCAGCAGCGTAGTTACAGGGTTGAACACTGAAGCTTTCTTT. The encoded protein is CASSVVTGLNTEAFF.

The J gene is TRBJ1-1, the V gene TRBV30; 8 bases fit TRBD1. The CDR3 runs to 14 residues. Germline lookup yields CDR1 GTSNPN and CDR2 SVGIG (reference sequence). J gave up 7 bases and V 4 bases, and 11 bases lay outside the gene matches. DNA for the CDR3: TGTGCCTGGAAGGGCGGGCAGGGGGCTGTTGAAGCTTTCTTT. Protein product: CAWKGGQGAVEAFF. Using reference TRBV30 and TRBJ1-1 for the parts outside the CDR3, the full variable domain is SQTIHQWPATLVQPVGSPLSLECTVEGTSNPNLYWYRQAAGRGLQLLFYSVGIGQISSEVPQNLSASRPQDRQFILSSKKLLLSDSGFYLCAWKGGQGAVEAFFGQGTRLTVV.